The clone carrying this T cell receptor (beta chain) was seen a few times. This sample stems from a study of immune characterization of retroperitoneal liposarcoma. The length of the CDR3 is 14 residues. Germline V gene data show CDR1 as MNHEY and CDR2 as SMNVEV (reference sequence). From the PCR reads, TCRdb called clonotypes with MiXCR, one entry per CDR3 protein. The sample holds over 10,000 distinct CDR3 sequences; less than 55% are singletons and the top ten take around an eighth. Sequencing used tumor tissue. The receptor's source is a female donor with retroperitoneal liposarcoma. This rearrangement joins TRBV27 to TRBJ2-1; 8 nucleotides match TRBD2. The J call may be mistaken, given a closer DNA end match to TRBJ2-7. The DNA of the CDR3 is TGTGCCAGCAGTAAAACTAGCGGATCCTACGAGCAGTACTTC. Encoded protein: CASSKTSGSYEQYF.